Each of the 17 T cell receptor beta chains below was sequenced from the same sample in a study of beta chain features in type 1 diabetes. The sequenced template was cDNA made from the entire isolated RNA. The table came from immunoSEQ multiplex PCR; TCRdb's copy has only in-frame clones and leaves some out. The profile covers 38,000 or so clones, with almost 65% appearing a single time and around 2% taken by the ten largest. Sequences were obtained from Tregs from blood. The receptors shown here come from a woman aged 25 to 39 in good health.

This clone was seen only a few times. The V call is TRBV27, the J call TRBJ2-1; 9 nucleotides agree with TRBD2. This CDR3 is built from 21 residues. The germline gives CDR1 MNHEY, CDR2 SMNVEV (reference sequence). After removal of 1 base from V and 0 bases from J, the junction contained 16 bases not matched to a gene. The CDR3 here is CASSLWASGNRIRYSYNEQFF. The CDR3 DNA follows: TGTGCCAGCAGTTTATGGGCTAGCGGGAACCGAATTAGATACTCCTACAATGAGCAGTTCTTC.

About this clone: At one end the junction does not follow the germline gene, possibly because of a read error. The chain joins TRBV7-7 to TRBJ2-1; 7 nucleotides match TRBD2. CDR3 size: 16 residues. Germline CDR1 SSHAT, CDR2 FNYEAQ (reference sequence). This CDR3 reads CASSLRASGGYNEQFF. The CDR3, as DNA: TGTGCTAGCAGCCTTAGGGCTAGCGGAGGCTACAATGAGCAGTTCTTC.

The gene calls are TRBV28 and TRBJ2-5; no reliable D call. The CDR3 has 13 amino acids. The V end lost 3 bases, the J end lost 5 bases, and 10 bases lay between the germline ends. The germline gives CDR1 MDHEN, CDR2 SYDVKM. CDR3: CASSFQVLETQYF. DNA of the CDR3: TGTGCCAGCAGTTTTCAGGTTTTGGAGACCCAGTACTTC.

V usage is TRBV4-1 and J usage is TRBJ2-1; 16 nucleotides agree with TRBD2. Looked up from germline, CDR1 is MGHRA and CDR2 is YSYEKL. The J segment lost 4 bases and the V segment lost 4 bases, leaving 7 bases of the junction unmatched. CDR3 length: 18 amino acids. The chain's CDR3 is CASSRSGLAGGGYNEQFF. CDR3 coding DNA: TGCGCCAGCAGCCGATCGGGACTAGCGGGAGGGGGGTACAATGAGCAGTTCTTC.

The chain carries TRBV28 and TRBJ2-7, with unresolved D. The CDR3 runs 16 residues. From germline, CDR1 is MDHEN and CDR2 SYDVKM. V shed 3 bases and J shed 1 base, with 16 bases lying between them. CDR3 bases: TGTGCCAGCAGTTTTTTGTTAGCACAAAGATCCTACGAGCAGTACTTC. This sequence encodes CASSFLLAQRSYEQYF.

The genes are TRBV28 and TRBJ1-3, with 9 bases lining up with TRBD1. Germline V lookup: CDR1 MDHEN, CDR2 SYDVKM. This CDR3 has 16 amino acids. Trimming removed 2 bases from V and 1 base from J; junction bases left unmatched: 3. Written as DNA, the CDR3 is TGTGCCAGCAGTTTAGGGACAGGGACTTCTGGAAACACCATATATTTT. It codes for CASSLGTGTSGNTIYF.

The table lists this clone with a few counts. The CDR3 region is CASSLGQGAREQYF. CDR3 bases: TGTGCCAGCAGCTTGGGACAGGGGGCACGCGAGCAGTACTTC. The rearrangement uses TRBV5-4 and TRBJ2-7; the match to TRBD1 covers 10 bases. Germline lookup yields CDR1 SGHNT and CDR2 YYREEE (reference sequence). V lost 0 bases, J lost 6 bases, and 3 bases stayed unmatched. The CDR3 has 14 residues. Combining the CDR3 with reference TRBV5-4 and TRBJ2-7 gives the whole variable domain ETGVTQSPTHLIKTRGQQVTLRCSSQSGHNTVSWYQQALGQGPQFIFQYYREEENGRGNFPPRFSGLQFPNYSSELNVNALELDDSALYLCASSLGQGAREQYFGPGTRLTVT.

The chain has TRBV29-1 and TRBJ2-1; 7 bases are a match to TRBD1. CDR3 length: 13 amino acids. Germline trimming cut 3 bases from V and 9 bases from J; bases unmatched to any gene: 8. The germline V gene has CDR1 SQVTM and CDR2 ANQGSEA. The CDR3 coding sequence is TGCAGCGTTGAGGGTACCCACAGGGGTGAGCAGTTCTTC. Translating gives CSVEGTHRGEQFF.

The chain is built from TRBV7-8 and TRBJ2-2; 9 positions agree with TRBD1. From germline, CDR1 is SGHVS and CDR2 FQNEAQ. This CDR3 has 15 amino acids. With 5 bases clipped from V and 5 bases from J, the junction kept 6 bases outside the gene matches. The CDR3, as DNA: TGTGCCAGCAGCCTTCGACAGGGGGGTACCGGGGAGCTGTTTTTT. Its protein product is CASSLRQGGTGELFF.

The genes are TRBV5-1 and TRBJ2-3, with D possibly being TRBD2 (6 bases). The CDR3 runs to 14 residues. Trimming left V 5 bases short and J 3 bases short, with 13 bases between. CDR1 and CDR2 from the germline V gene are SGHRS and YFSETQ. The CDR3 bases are TGCGCCAGCAGTAAAGTCGGGGGAACAGATACGCAGTATTTT. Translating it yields CASSKVGGTDTQYF.

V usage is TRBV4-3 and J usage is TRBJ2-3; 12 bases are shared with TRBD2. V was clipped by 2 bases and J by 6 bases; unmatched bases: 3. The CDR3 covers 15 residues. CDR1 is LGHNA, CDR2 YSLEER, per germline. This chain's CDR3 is CASSQWLAGGDTQYF. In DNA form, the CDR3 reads TGCGCCAGCAGCCAATGGCTAGCGGGAGGGGATACGCAGTATTTT.

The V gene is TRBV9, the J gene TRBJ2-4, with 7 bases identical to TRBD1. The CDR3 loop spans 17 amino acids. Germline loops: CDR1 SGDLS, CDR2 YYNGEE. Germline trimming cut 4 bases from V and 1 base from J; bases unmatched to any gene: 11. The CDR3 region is CASSPYTGAGAKNIQYF. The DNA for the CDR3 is TGTGCCAGCAGCCCTTATACAGGGGCAGGGGCCAAAAACATTCAGTACTTC.

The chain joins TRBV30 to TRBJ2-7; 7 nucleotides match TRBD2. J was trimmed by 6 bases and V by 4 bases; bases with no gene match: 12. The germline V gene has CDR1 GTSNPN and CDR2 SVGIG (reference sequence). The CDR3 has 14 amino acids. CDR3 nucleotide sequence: TGTGCCTGGATCCCCCCCGGGACTACTTTCGAGCAGTACTTC. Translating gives CAWIPPGTTFEQYF.

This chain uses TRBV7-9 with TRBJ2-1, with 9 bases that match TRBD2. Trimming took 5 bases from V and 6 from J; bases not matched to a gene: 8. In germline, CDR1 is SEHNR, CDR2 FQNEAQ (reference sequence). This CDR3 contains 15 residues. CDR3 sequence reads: CASSAAGGVPNEQFF. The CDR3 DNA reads TGTGCCAGCAGCGCAGCGGGAGGAGTACCCAATGAGCAGTTCTTC.

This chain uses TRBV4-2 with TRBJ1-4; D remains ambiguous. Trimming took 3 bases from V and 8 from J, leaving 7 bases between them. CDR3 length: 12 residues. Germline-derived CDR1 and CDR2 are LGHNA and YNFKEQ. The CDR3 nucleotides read TGTGCCAGCAGCCATAGAGGGGAAAAACTGTTTTTT. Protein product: CASSHRGEKLFF.

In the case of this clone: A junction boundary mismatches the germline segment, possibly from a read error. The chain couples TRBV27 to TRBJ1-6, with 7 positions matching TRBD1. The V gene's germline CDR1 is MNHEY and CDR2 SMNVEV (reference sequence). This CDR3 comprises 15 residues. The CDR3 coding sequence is TGTGCCAGCAGATTATGGGACAGTGCTAATTCACCCCTCCACTTT. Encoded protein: CASRLWDSANSPLHF.

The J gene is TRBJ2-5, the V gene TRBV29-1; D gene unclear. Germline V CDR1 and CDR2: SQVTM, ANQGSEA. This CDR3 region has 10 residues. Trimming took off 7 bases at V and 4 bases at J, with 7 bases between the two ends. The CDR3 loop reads CSAAAETQYF. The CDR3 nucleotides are TGCAGCGCTGCGGCAGAGACCCAGTACTTC.